The 9 T cell receptor beta chains in this list originate from one sample, sequenced in a study of shared T cell receptors in the human thymus. Assay: immunoSEQ multiplex PCR; the TCRdb copy retains only in-frame clones and omits some. In the table there are about 660,000 clones, approximately 88% of which are singletons. The same data also went into a second study, on human thymus T cells.

Sequenced: thymocytes. The receptors stem from a boy under two years old with a congenital heart defect.

The V gene is TRBV19, the J gene TRBJ1-1; the match to TRBD1 covers 8 bases. This CDR3 contains 15 residues. The germline gives CDR1 LNHDA, CDR2 SQIVND (reference sequence). Germline trimming cut 7 bases from V and 4 bases from J; bases unmatched to any gene: 11. The CDR3 region has the DNA TGTGCCAGTACCCCGGCAGGGGGCGTGAGCACTGAAGCTTTCTTT. It translates to CASTPAGGVSTEAFF. Using reference TRBV19 and TRBJ1-1 for the parts outside the CDR3, the full variable domain is DGGITQSPKYLFRKEGQNVTLSCEQNLNHDAMYWYRQDPGQGLRLIYYSQIVNDFQKGDIAEGYSVSREKKESFPLTVTSAQKNPTAFYLCASTPAGGVSTEAFFGQGTRLTVV.

The chain has TRBV4-1 and TRBJ2-7, with D unresolved. Trimming pared 0 bases from V and 0 bases from J, leaving 6 bases between. Germline values: CDR1 MGHRA, CDR2 YSYEKL. The CDR3 sequence is 14 residues long. CDR3: CASSQDGGSYEQYF. The CDR3 DNA reads as TGCGCCAGCAGCCAAGATGGCGGCTCCTACGAGCAGTACTTC.

CDR3 coding DNA: TGTGCCAGCAGCACCTACAGGGGACCCAAAAACATTCAGTACTTC. Protein product: CASSTYRGPKNIQYF. The V gene is TRBV7-9, the J gene TRBJ2-4, with 7 bases that match TRBD1. This CDR3 has 15 residues. Germline trimming cut 5 bases from V and 2 bases from J; bases unmatched to any gene: 6. Per germline, CDR1 SEHNR and CDR2 FQNEAQ (reference sequence).

The count of this clone is one. CDR3 amino acids: CASSLACAKTGTNEKLFF. The CDR3 bases are TGTGCCAGCAGCTTAGCCTGTGCTAAGACAGGGACTAATGAAAAACTGTTTTTT. The genes are TRBV7-9 and TRBJ1-4; 7 bases agree with TRBD1. The CDR3 covers 18 residues. Losses at the gene ends were 0 bases for V and 2 bases for J; bases not matched to a gene: 9. CDR1 and CDR2 from the germline V gene are SEHNR and FQNEAQ (reference sequence). Full variable domain (rest looked up from reference TRBV7-9 and TRBJ1-4): DTGVSQNPRHKITKRGQNVTFRCDPISEHNRLYWYRQTLGQGPEFLTYFQNEAQLEKSRLLSDRFSAERPKGSFSTLEIQRTEQGDSAMYLCASSLACAKTGTNEKLFFGSGTQLSVL.

V usage is TRBV6-6 and J usage is TRBJ2-3; 10 nucleotides align to TRBD2. From germline, CDR1 is MNHNY and CDR2 SVGAGI (reference sequence). This CDR3 has 16 residues. Trimming at V came to 4 bases and at J to 1 base, leaving 5 bases not matched to a gene. DNA for the CDR3: TGTGCCAGCAGTTTCCCCGGGACTAGCGGCACAGATACGCAGTATTTT. Its translation is CASSFPGTSGTDTQYF.

The chain recombines TRBV4-3 with TRBJ2-5; 15 bases agree with TRBD2. The V and J ends lost 0 bases and 2 bases, in that order; junction bases with no gene match: 7. This CDR3 contains 19 residues. Germline lookup yields CDR1 LGHNA and CDR2 YSLEER. The CDR3 DNA follows: TGCGCCAGCAGCCAAGATCCCGGACTAGCGGGAGGGTATCAAGAGACCCAGTACTTC. Amino acid sequence: CASSQDPGLAGGYQETQYF.

The sample holds one count of this clone. The chain recombines TRBV30 with TRBJ2-1; 10 positions agree with TRBD2. Per the germline V gene, CDR1 is GTSNPN and CDR2 is SVGIG (reference sequence). Losses at the gene ends were 5 bases for V and 12 bases for J; bases not matched to a gene: 13. The CDR3 loop spans 14 amino acids. This CDR3 reads CAWHLAGVGRGQFF. The CDR3 region has the DNA TGTGCCTGGCATCTAGCGGGAGTTGGGCGAGGGCAGTTCTTC.

V usage is TRBV9 and J usage is TRBJ1-1; D may be TRBD1 (5 bases). V was pared by 2 bases and J by 3 bases, with 11 bases between. The CDR3 consists of 14 residues. Germline CDR1 reads SGDLS; CDR2 reads YYNGEE. CDR3 nucleotides: TGTGCCAGCAGCGTGGCGGGGCCGGACACTGAAGCTTTCTTT. Its translation: CASSVAGPDTEAFF. Drawing the rest from reference TRBV9 and TRBJ1-1, the complete variable domain is DSGVTQTPKHLITATGQRVTLRCSPRSGDLSVYWYQQSLDQGLQFLIQYYNGEERAKGNILERFSAQQFPDLHSELNLSSLELGDSALYFCASSVAGPDTEAFFGQGTRLTVV.

This chain links TRBV4-3 with TRBJ2-5; tentatively, D is TRBD1 (5 bases). Germline CDR1 LGHNA, CDR2 YSLEER. This CDR3 has 16 residues. V lost 2 bases to trimming and J lost 5 bases, with 18 bases between them. The DNA of the CDR3 is TGCGCCAGCAGCCAACGGGCCCCGTGGGGCCGGGAGACCCAGTACTTC. Protein sequence: CASSQRAPWGRETQYF.